This TCR beta chain was sequenced for a study of cytomegalovirus exposure and HLA in healthy donors. CDR3 length: 13 residues. V was pared by 6 bases and J by 2 bases, with 0 bases of the junction left unmatched. Germline lookup yields CDR1 MNHNS and CDR2 SASEGT. PCR used 60 Vbeta primers and 13 Jbeta primers. Using immunoSEQ multiplex PCR, the repertoire was profiled, and TCRdb retains in-frame clones only, with some absent. Of roughly 180,000 clones listed, approximately 78% are singletons. Sequencing was performed on PBMCs. The gene calls are TRBV6-1 and TRBJ1-5; 8 bases agree with TRBD1. This TCR was recovered from a woman aged 45 to 65 in good health and CMV-seropositive. The CDR3 DNA is TGTGCCAGCAGGGACAGGGGCAATCAGCCCCAGCATTTT. Its protein is CASRDRGNQPQHF.